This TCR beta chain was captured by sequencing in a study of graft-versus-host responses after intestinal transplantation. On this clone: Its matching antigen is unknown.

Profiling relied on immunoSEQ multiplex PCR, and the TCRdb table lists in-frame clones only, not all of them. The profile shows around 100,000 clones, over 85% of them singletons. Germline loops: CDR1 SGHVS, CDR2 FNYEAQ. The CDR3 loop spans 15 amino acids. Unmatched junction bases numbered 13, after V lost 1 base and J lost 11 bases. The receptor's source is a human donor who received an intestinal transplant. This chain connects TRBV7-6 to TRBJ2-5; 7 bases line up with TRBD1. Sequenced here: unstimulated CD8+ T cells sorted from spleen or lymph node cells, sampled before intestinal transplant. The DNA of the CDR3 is TGTGCCAGCAGCTTAGGGTCACAGGGGAGAGGGGAGCAGTACTTC. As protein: CASSLGSQGRGEQYF. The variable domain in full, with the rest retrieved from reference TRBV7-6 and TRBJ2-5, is GAGVSQSPRYKVTKRGQDVALRCDPISGHVSLYWYRQALGQGPEFLTYFNYEAQQDKSGLPNDRFSAERPEGSISTLTIQRTEQRDSAMYRCASSLGSQGRGEQYFGPGTRLLVL.